Each of the 30 T cell receptor beta chains below was sequenced from the same sample in a study of blood T cell repertoires in COVID-19. Here immunoSEQ multiplex PCR was the method, and the copy in TCRdb shows in-frame clones only, minus some. The table records some 57,000 clones, about 91% of them present only once. Sequencing was performed on peripheral blood. All receptors derive from a man in his fifties with active COVID-19.

This clone came up once. The chain uses TRBV5-1 and TRBJ2-3, with 7 bases fitting TRBD2. Per germline, CDR1 SGHRS and CDR2 YFSETQ. The V gene end was trimmed by 4 bases and the J gene end by 7 bases; junction bases not matched to a gene: 12. CDR3 length: 15 residues. CDR3 DNA: TGCGCCAGCAGCCCAGCGGGATACTACGGTAATACGCAGTATTTT. Protein: CASSPAGYYGNTQYF.

This chain joins TRBV18 and TRBJ1-1, with TRBD1 as a possible D gene (6 bases). The V end was cut by 0 bases, the J end by 4 bases, with 12 bases between. Germline CDR1 reads KGHSH; CDR2 reads LQKENI. The CDR3 is 15 amino acids. CDR3 bases: TGTGCCAGCTCACCACCACAGGGCCGGTTCACTGAAGCTTTCTTT. Its protein product is CASSPPQGRFTEAFF.

The chain carries TRBV11-2 and TRBJ1-1; TRBD1 matches 8 bases. CDR1 SGHAT and CDR2 FQNNGV come from the germline V gene. V shed 5 bases and J 0 bases; nucleotides not matched to a gene: 5. This CDR3 has 15 amino acids. The DNA for the CDR3 is TGTGCCAGCAGCACCCTGACAGGGGTGAACACTGAAGCTTTCTTT. Protein product: CASSTLTGVNTEAFF. The complete variable domain, with remaining parts taken from reference TRBV11-2 and TRBJ1-1, reads EAGVAQSPRYKIIEKRQSVAFWCNPISGHATLYWYQQILGQGPKLLIQFQNNGVVDDSQLPKDRFSAERLKGVDSTLKIQPAKLEDSAVYLCASSTLTGVNTEAFFGQGTRLTVV.

The genes are TRBV27 and TRBJ2-1, with D possibly matching TRBD2 (6 bases). Per the germline V gene, CDR1 is MNHEY and CDR2 is SMNVEV (reference sequence). V shed 6 bases and J shed 0 bases, with 15 bases lying between them. The CDR3 sequence is 16 residues long. The CDR3 sequence is CASRRFSGPSYNEQFF. The DNA for the CDR3 is TGTGCCAGCAGGAGATTTAGCGGCCCCTCCTACAATGAGCAGTTCTTC.

The chain recombines TRBV5-6 with TRBJ2-7; a possible D gene is TRBD1 (5 bases). Trimming took 1 base from V and 1 from J, leaving 9 bases between them. The CDR3 contains 14 residues. From germline, CDR1 is SGHDT and CDR2 YYEEEE. The CDR3 region has the DNA TGTGCCAGCAGCTTGCAGACAGAGTCCTACGAGCAGTACTTC. Protein product: CASSLQTESYEQYF.

The chain recombines TRBV7-8 with TRBJ1-5; D may be TRBD1 (5 bases). Germline assignment: CDR1 SGHVS and CDR2 FQNEAQ. The CDR3 contains 16 residues. V lost 7 bases and J lost 4, with 20 bases in between. CDR3: CASNGGGAGSNQPQHF. Here the CDR3 DNA reads TGTGCCAGCAACGGCGGCGGGGCAGGGTCAAATCAGCCCCAGCATTTT. The entire variable domain, with the rest obtained from reference TRBV7-8 and TRBJ1-5, is as follows: GAGVSQSPRYKVAKRGQDVALRCDPISGHVSLFWYQQALGQGPEFLTYFQNEAQLDKSGLPSDRFFAERPEGSVSTLKIQRTQQEDSAVYLCASNGGGAGSNQPQHFGDGTRLSIL.

This sequence joins TRBV12-3 or TRBV12-4 and TRBJ2-7; no definite D call. V was cut by 2 bases and J by 2 bases, with 7 bases left in between. The CDR3 is 13 amino acids. Here the CDR3 reads CASSLQVAYEQYF. The CDR3 DNA reads TGTGCCAGCAGTTTACAGGTTGCCTACGAGCAGTACTTC.

CDR3 coding DNA: TGTGCCAGCAGCCGCGACCCAGGGCCCGGGGAGACCCAGTACTTC. This encodes CASSRDPGPGETQYF. The V call is TRBV5-4, the J call TRBJ2-5; possible D gene TRBD1, 5 bases. This CDR3 is built from 15 residues. Trimming removed 4 bases at V and 5 bases at J, with 18 bases between. Germline assignment: CDR1 SGHNT and CDR2 YYREEE (reference sequence).

V is TRBV7-9 and J is TRBJ2-3; 12 bases are shared with TRBD2. The CDR3 extends over 18 amino acids. Germline V lookup: CDR1 SEHNR, CDR2 FQNEAQ (reference sequence). J was trimmed by 4 bases and V by 2 bases; bases with no gene match: 10. Written as DNA, the CDR3 is TGTGCCAGCAGCTTACGCCCCTTGACTAGCGGGAGCGCAGATACGCAGTATTTT. Translated, it gives CASSLRPLTSGSADTQYF.

The chain uses TRBV12-3 or TRBV12-4 and TRBJ1-1; D perhaps matches TRBD1 (5 bases). This CDR3 is built from 13 residues. The V end was cut by 3 bases, the J end by 5 bases, with 10 bases between. CDR3 sequence: CASSFGGETEAFF. The CDR3 DNA reads TGTGCCAGCAGTTTCGGGGGAGAAACTGAAGCTTTCTTT.

For the CDR3, the DNA is TGCGCCAGCAGCAATGGGGGGGCCGGAAACACCATATATTTT. Translating it yields CASSNGGAGNTIYF. The gene calls are TRBV5-1 and TRBJ1-3; a possible D gene is TRBD1 (6 bases). The CDR3 consists of 14 residues. V lost 4 bases and J lost 4, with 12 bases in between. Germline-derived CDR1 and CDR2 are SGHRS and YFSETQ.

The chain uses TRBV29-1 and TRBJ2-1; the match to TRBD2 covers 12 bases. Germline trimming cut 6 bases from V and 5 bases from J; bases unmatched to any gene: 2. From germline, CDR1 is SQVTM and CDR2 ANQGSEA. The CDR3 runs 13 residues. CDR3 sequence: CSVWTSGNNEQFF. In DNA form, the CDR3 reads TGCAGCGTGTGGACTAGCGGGAACAATGAGCAGTTCTTC.

In this sample, this clone turned up once. This rearrangement joins TRBV7-8 to TRBJ2-3; 12 bases map to TRBD2. The CDR3 spans 18 residues. From germline, CDR1 is SGHVS and CDR2 FQNEAQ. V was clipped by 4 bases and J by 3 bases; unmatched bases: 11. In DNA, the CDR3 is TGTGCCAGCAGCTCACTAGCCCCCACTAGCGGGAGGACAGATACGCAGTATTTT. It translates to CASSSLAPTSGRTDTQYF.

The chain joins TRBV4-1 to TRBJ1-2; tentatively, D is TRBD1 (6 bases). V was cut by 7 bases and J by 4 bases, with 16 bases left in between. The germline gives CDR1 MGHRA, CDR2 YSYEKL. The CDR3 is 14 residues long. The chain's CDR3 is CASTGAGAVYGYTF. The DNA of the CDR3 is TGCGCCAGCACCGGAGCGGGGGCGGTCTATGGCTACACCTTC.

V is TRBV4-1 and J is TRBJ1-2; 9 bases are shared with TRBD1. CDR1 and CDR2 from the germline V gene are MGHRA and YSYEKL. The CDR3 covers 16 residues. The junction had 6 bases not matched to a gene; V was cut back by 0 bases and J by 4 bases. CDR3 sequence (DNA): TGCGCCAGCAGCCAAGATCCAACAGGGGGCGCCTATGGCTACACCTTC. Its translation is CASSQDPTGGAYGYTF.

This clone appeared once. The rearrangement joins TRBV7-9 to TRBJ1-2; D unclear. In germline, CDR1 is SEHNR, CDR2 FQNEAQ (reference sequence). The V gene lost 1 base and the J gene lost 3 bases, with 12 bases spanning the gap. The length of the CDR3 is 15 residues. This chain's CDR3 is CASSLVVSGDYGYTF. The CDR3 nucleotides are TGTGCCAGCAGCTTAGTTGTATCCGGGGACTATGGCTACACCTTC. The full variable domain, its missing parts supplied by reference TRBV7-9 and TRBJ1-2, is DTGVSQNPRHKITKRGQNVTFRCDPISEHNRLYWYRQTLGQGPEFLTYFQNEAQLEKSRLLSDRFSAERPKGSFSTLEIQRTEQGDSAMYLCASSLVVSGDYGYTFGSGTRLTVV.

In DNA, the CDR3 is TGTGCCAGCAGCTTAAGGGGTAGCACAGATACGCAGTATTTT. Its protein product is CASSLRGSTDTQYF. V usage is TRBV11-2 and J usage is TRBJ2-3, with TRBD1 as a possible D gene (5 bases). V dropped 2 bases and J dropped 0 bases, with 6 bases sitting between them. The CDR3 is 14 residues long. The V gene's germline CDR1 is SGHAT and CDR2 FQNNGV.

The chain couples TRBV7-2 to TRBJ2-3, with D perhaps TRBD2 (6 bases). Looked up from germline, CDR1 is SGHTA and CDR2 is FQGNSA. Trimming took 5 bases from V and 5 from J, leaving 11 bases between them. CDR3 length: 13 amino acids. The DNA for the CDR3 is TGTGCCAGCAGCCCCATGCGGGGAGATACGCAGTATTTT. Protein sequence: CASSPMRGDTQYF.

The chain joins TRBV14 to TRBJ1-2; D is perhaps TRBD1 (5 bases). Germline V gives CDR1 SGHDN, CDR2 FVKESK. Trimming left V 4 bases short and J 5 bases short, with 8 bases between. The CDR3 has 12 residues. In DNA form, the CDR3 reads TGTGCCAGCAGCCCGGGGGGGTATGGCTACACCTTC. This codes for CASSPGGYGYTF.

The chain uses TRBV28 and TRBJ2-1; 7 bases map to TRBD2. Trimming cost V 2 bases and J 2 bases; bases outside gene matches: 15. This CDR3 has 19 residues. CDR1 MDHEN and CDR2 SYDVKM come from the germline V gene. This chain's CDR3 is CASSLEGSYAGGAYNEQFF. CDR3 bases: TGTGCCAGCAGTTTAGAGGGTTCCTATGCTGGGGGGGCCTACAATGAGCAGTTCTTC. Full variable domain (outside the CDR3, taken from reference TRBV28 and TRBJ2-1): DVKVTQSSRYLVKRTGEKVFLECVQDMDHENMFWYRQDPGLGLRLIYFSYDVKMKEKGDIPEGYSVSREKKERFSLILESASTNQTSMYLCASSLEGSYAGGAYNEQFFGPGTRLTVL.

J is TRBJ1-2 and V is TRBV28; D not certain. Trimming pared 6 bases from V and 6 bases from J, leaving 11 bases between. The CDR3 spans 12 residues. CDR1 and CDR2 from the germline V gene are MDHEN and SYDVKM. CDR3: CASSLLGDGYTF. The CDR3, as DNA: TGTGCCAGCAGCCTTCTCGGGGATGGCTACACCTTC.

V and J are TRBV21-1 and TRBJ1-2. TRBV21-1 constitutes a pseudogene. CDR3 size: 13 residues. CDR3 amino acids: CASSKRTDYGYTF. For the CDR3, the DNA is TGTGCCAGCAGCAAACGGACTGACTATGGCTACACCTTC.

J is TRBJ1-6 and V is TRBV7-9; 8 positions match TRBD1. The CDR3 is 16 residues long. Per germline, CDR1 SEHNR and CDR2 FQNEAQ (reference sequence). The trim removed 5 bases at V and 7 bases at J, leaving 10 bases unmatched. The CDR3 spells CASSPPVGTGNSPLHF. DNA of the CDR3: TGTGCCAGCAGCCCACCGGTAGGGACAGGCAATTCACCCCTCCACTTT.

This sequence joins TRBV11-2 and TRBJ2-7, with TRBD1 matching over 7 bases. Germline CDR1 SGHAT, CDR2 FQNNGV. This CDR3 has 15 residues. Germline trimming cut 5 bases from V and 0 bases from J; bases unmatched to any gene: 7. The CDR3 is CASSLGQSSSYEQYF. CDR3 bases: TGTGCCAGCAGCCTGGGACAGAGCAGCTCCTACGAGCAGTACTTC.

The chain combines TRBV20-1 with TRBJ2-7; D is unclear. The length of the CDR3 is 11 residues. V dropped 0 bases and J dropped 9 bases, with 9 bases sitting between them. From germline, CDR1 is DFQATT and CDR2 SNEGSKA (reference sequence). As DNA, the CDR3 is TGCAGTGCTAGAGATTCCCCCGGGCAGTACTTC. Amino acids: CSARDSPGQYF.

The chain recombines TRBV19 with TRBJ1-3; 10 positions agree with TRBD1. The germline V gene encodes CDR1 LNHDA and CDR2 SQIVND (reference sequence). The V and J ends lost 9 bases and 0 bases, in that order; junction bases with no gene match: 8. The CDR3 is made up of 16 amino acids. The CDR3 reads CASKNRDRGSGNTIYF. In DNA form, the CDR3 reads TGTGCCAGCAAGAACCGGGACAGGGGCTCTGGAAACACCATATATTTT.

CDR3 protein: CASSVMNTEAFF. In nucleotides, the CDR3 is TGTGCCAGCAGTGTAATGAACACTGAAGCTTTCTTT. J is TRBJ1-1 and V is TRBV2; no definite D call. CDR1 is SNHLY and CDR2 is FYNNEI in the germline V gene. This CDR3 has 12 amino acids. Trimming removed 4 bases from V and 0 bases from J, with 3 bases in between.

The rearrangement links TRBV7-9 to TRBJ2-5; 7 nucleotides line up with TRBD1. Looked up from germline, CDR1 is SEHNR and CDR2 is FQNEAQ (reference sequence). With 5 bases clipped from V and 5 bases from J, the junction kept 8 bases outside the gene matches. The CDR3 is 14 amino acids. CDR3 residues: CASSNTGVLETQYF. As DNA, the CDR3 is TGTGCCAGCAGCAATACAGGGGTCCTGGAGACCCAGTACTTC.

This clone was seen more than once but under ten times. The V gene is TRBV7-2, the J gene TRBJ2-7; D might be TRBD1 (6 bases). Germline V gives CDR1 SGHTA, CDR2 FQGNSA. CDR3 size: 13 residues. V lost 7 bases, J lost 4 bases, and 14 bases lay in between. The DNA of the CDR3 is TGTGCCAGCAACCCCTTGACAGGTTACGAGCAGTACTTC. Translating gives CASNPLTGYEQYF.

The J gene is TRBJ2-2, the V gene TRBV7-2; 9 nucleotides match TRBD2. After removal of 2 bases from V and 9 bases from J, the junction contained 7 bases not matched to a gene. CDR1 is SGHTA, CDR2 FQGNSA, per germline. The CDR3 is made up of 15 amino acids. Here the CDR3 reads CASSLRLAGPRELFF. CDR3 bases: TGTGCCAGCAGCTTACGGCTAGCGGGGCCGCGGGAGCTGTTTTTT.